Sequencing of this T cell receptor (beta chain) was carried out in a study of blood T cell repertoires in COVID-19. Study-level background: The samples span acute and convalescent COVID-19 from the United States, Italy and Spain.

Authors' data handling: Quantification of nucleated cells was approximated via reference gene primer amplification. TCRdb's table, derived via immunoSEQ multiplex PCR, lists solely in-frame clones and lacks some. D and trimming were read from the DNA, whereas the V and J calls and clone size are those reported in that table. In the table there are fewer than 95,000 clones, about nine tenths of which are singletons. Sequenced: peripheral blood. The clonotype was recovered from a male donor with acute or convalescent COVID-19.

CDR3 sequence (DNA): TGTGCCAGCAGTTCGCAGGGATACACTGAAGCTTTCTTT. Its protein product is CASSSQGYTEAFF. J is TRBJ1-1 and V is TRBV12-3 or TRBV12-4; the D gene is possibly TRBD1 (5 bases). Trimming cost V 4 bases and J 3 bases, with 9 bases left between them. The CDR3 contains 13 residues.